The clone carrying this TCR beta chain was seen a handful of times. These data belong to a study of CD8 T cells in Susac syndrome. When the RNA was reverse transcribed, random hexamers were used with an input of about 0.5 to 1 ug. It was immunoSEQ multiplex PCR that amplified TCR beta CDR3 across 54 Vbeta and 13 Jbeta. TCRdb passed the immunoSEQ multiplex PCR reads through MiXCR, listing each CDR3 protein once. The sample contains about 250,000 distinct CDR3 sequences, just under 95% of which appear only once. There are 14 residues in the CDR3. V was clipped by 5 bases and J by 0 bases, with 11 bases between them. Germline assignment: CDR1 SGHTA and CDR2 FQGNSA.

The chain couples TRBV7-2 to TRBJ2-7, with D possibly matching TRBD2 (5 bases). This receptor was identified in a human donor with multiple sclerosis. What was sequenced was CD4+ T cells from PBMCs. The CDR3 DNA reads as TGTGCCAGCAGCGTTACGGGGAGCTCCTACGAGCAGTACTTC. Residues: CASSVTGSSYEQYF. Complete variable domain (other parts from reference TRBV7-2 and TRBJ2-7): GAGVSQSPSNKVTEKGKDVELRCDPISGHTALYWYRQSLGQGLEFLIYFQGNSAPDKSGLPSDRFSAERTGGSVSTLTIQRTQQEDSAVYLCASSVTGSSYEQYFGPGTRLTVT.